These T cell receptor beta chains were read from a single sample in a study of blood T cells in healthy people across ages. In TCRdb, the 5' RACE reads were re-called with MiXCR into one record per CDR3 protein. The table lists 650,000 to 1,000,000 distinct CDR3 sequences, roughly 34% of them singletons. Sequenced sample: blood. All receptors come from a man aged 18 to 30 in good health. Both conserved end residues are part of each CDR3. D genes are given only for firm matches. Rows may omit the clone size; those that give it use once, few, many or a size class.

NA | TRBJ2-3 | many | TRBV11-2 | TGTGCCAGCAGCTTCGAGGGGCTCACAGATACGCAGTATTTT | CASSFEGLTDTQYF
NA | TRBJ1-4 | NA | TRBV10-3 | TGTGCCATCAGTGAGTCCATGACAGGCCAGAATGAAAAACTGTTTTTT | CAISESMTGQNEKLFF
NA | TRBJ2-3 | few | TRBV5-1 | TGCGCCAGCAGCTTGGTACAGACGATTGTCACAGATACGCAGTATTTT | CASSLVQTIVTDTQYF
TRBD1 | TRBJ2-3 | few | TRBV6-1 | TGTGCCAGCAGAAGGGACAGCTTAAGCACAGATACGCAGTATTTT | CASRRDSLSTDTQYF
NA | TRBJ1-2 | many | TRBV2 | TGTGCCAGCAGTAAGAACTATGGCTACACCTTC | CASSKNYGYTF
TRBD1 | TRBJ1-1 | NA | TRBV5-6 | TGTGCCAGCAGTAATACAGGGGGCTATAGGCGAGGCACTGAAGCTTTCTTT | CASSNTGGYRRGTEAFF
NA | TRBJ2-7 | few | TRBV10-3 | TGTGCCACCAGAACCTCCGACTATAGCTACGAGCAGTACTTC | CATRTSDYSYEQYF
TRBD1 | TRBJ2-5 | NA | TRBV5-6 | TGTGCCAGCAGCTGGTACTCCGGGACAGAAGAGACCCAGTACTTC | CASSWYSGTEETQYF
TRBD2 | TRBJ2-2 | NA | TRBV4-1 | TGCGCCAGCAGCCAAGCTAGCGGGGGCTTTAGCACCGGGGAGCTGTTTTTT | CASSQASGGFSTGELFF
NA | TRBJ1-2 | NA | TRBV27 | TGTGCCAGCAGTCCAGACAAGACGGCTCGCTATGGCTACACCTTC | CASSPDKTARYGYTF
NA | TRBJ1-1 | few | TRBV12-3/TRBV12-4 | TGTGCCAGCAGTTTAAGGGGCAGGGTGAGCACTGAAGCTTTCTTT | CASSLRGRVSTEAFF
NA | TRBJ1-5 | NA | TRBV4-1 | TGCGCCAGCAGCCTAGAGGGTTCCACCTCGGGTCAGCCCCAGCATTTT | CASSLEGSTSGQPQHF
NA | TRBJ1-6 | few | TRBV5-1 | TGCGCCAGCAGTCTTGACTCAGGGCAGGGATCACCCCTCCACTTT | CASSLDSGQGSPLHF
TRBD2 | TRBJ2-7 | NA | TRBV5-1 | TGCGCCAGCAGCATCGGCGCTAGCGGGGGCGATACCTACGAGCAGTACTTC | CASSIGASGGDTYEQYF
NA | TRBJ2-1 | NA | TRBV6-6 | TGTGCCAGCAGTACGACCGGGGGGCCGTTTTTC | CASSTTGGPFF
NA | TRBJ1-2 | few | TRBV20-1 | TGCAGTGCTAGAGCCCTCGACAGATACTATGGCTACACCTTC | CSARALDRYYGYTF
NA | TRBJ2-7 | few | TRBV7-9 | TGTGCCAGCAGCTTAGTAAGGACAGAAAAGATTTACGAGCAGTACTTC | CASSLVRTEKIYEQYF
TRBD2 | TRBJ2-3 | NA | TRBV14 | TGTGCCAGCAGCGGGGGGGTTTGGACTAGCACAGATACGCAGTATTTT | CASSGGVWTSTDTQYF
TRBD2 | TRBJ2-5 | NA | TRBV7-2 | TGTGCCAGCAGCTCTATCAGACTAGCGGGGGGGAATGAGCAGTACTTC | CASSSIRLAGGNEQYF
TRBD1 | TRBJ1-2 | NA | TRBV6-6 | TGTGCCAGCAGTTACTGGACAGGGGGCTCTGCTGGCTACACCTTC | CASSYWTGGSAGYTF
NA | TRBJ1-1 | once | TRBV11-1 | TGTGCCACCAAAGGTGGTGAAGAAGCTTTCTTT | CATKGGEEAFF
TRBD1 | TRBJ1-2 | NA | TRBV7-2 | TGTGCCAGCAGCTCCCGGGACAGGGGGATTTTCGGCTACACCTTC | CASSSRDRGIFGYTF
TRBD1 | TRBJ2-3 | many | TRBV12-3/TRBV12-4 | TGTGCCAGCAGTTTCGACAGGGGAATAGATACGCAGTATTTT | CASSFDRGIDTQYF
NA | TRBJ2-2 | NA | TRBV30 | TGTGCCTGGAGCCCGGGGCCGAACACCGGGGAGCTGTTTTTT | CAWSPGPNTGELFF
TRBD2 | TRBJ2-5 | NA | TRBV20-1 | TGCAGTGCTAGGGGGACTCTAGCGGGGGGGCGCGGGACCCAGTACTTC | CSARGTLAGGRGTQYF
NA | TRBJ2-4 | NA | TRBV20-1 | TGCAGTGCTTACGGCCAGGGTGTCGTTCAGTACTTC | CSAYGQGVVQYF
TRBD2 | TRBJ2-5 | NA | TRBV29-1 | TGCAGCGTCGGGGGGGGACTTCGCCAAGAGACCCAGTACTTC | CSVGGGLRQETQYF
TRBD1 | TRBJ1-4 | once | TRBV4-1 | TGCGCCAGCAGCCAGGGACAGATAAATGAAAAACTGTTTTTT | CASSQGQINEKLFF
NA | TRBJ1-1 | few | TRBV7-9 | TGTGCCAGCAGTCAGAGAAATGAAGCTTTCTTT | CASSQRNEAFF
NA | TRBJ2-1 | many | TRBV29-1 | TGCAGCGTTGACCAGGGGATAAGATCCTACAATGAGCAGTTCTTC | CSVDQGIRSYNEQFF
TRBD1 | TRBJ1-2 | NA | TRBV6-5 | TGTGCCAGCATCCCTTCAGGGGGCTATGGCTACACCTTC | CASIPSGGYGYTF
NA | TRBJ2-7 | many | TRBV6-5 | TGTGCCAGCAGTTACTCCCGCGACTACTACGAGCAGTACTTC | CASSYSRDYYEQYF
NA | TRBJ2-5 | many | TRBV7-9 | TGTGCCAGCAGCTTATATTCAGGGGAGACCCAGTACTTC | CASSLYSGETQYF
NA | TRBJ1-4 | few | TRBV28 | TGTGCCAGCAGTTTCAGTCCAAACCCGGGGGCTAATGAAAAACTGTTTTTT | CASSFSPNPGANEKLFF
TRBD2 | TRBJ2-1 | few | TRBV5-1 | TGCGCCAGCAGCTGGAATGGCGGGGGCTACAATGAGCAGTTCTTC | CASSWNGGGYNEQFF
TRBD1 | TRBJ1-5 | NA | TRBV12-3/TRBV12-4 | TGTGCCAGCAGTTCTCCCCCCGGGACAGGGAGCAATCAGCCCCAGCATTTT | CASSSPPGTGSNQPQHF
NA | TRBJ1-2 | few | TRBV28 | TGTGCCAGCAGTTTAGAGGCGGTCTATAACTATGGCTACACCTTC | CASSLEAVYNYGYTF
NA | TRBJ2-7 | few | TRBV20-1 | TGCAGGGGACGGAGGAAACGACGAACCAAGTACGAGCAGTACTTC | CRGRRKRRTKYEQYF
NA | TRBJ2-1 | few | TRBV4-1 | TGCGCCAGCAGCCAAGAGGGGGCTCAATACAATGAGCAGTTCTTC | CASSQEGAQYNEQFF
TRBD1 | TRBJ2-3 | NA | TRBV13 | TGTGCCAGCGACAGGGAAGGAGATACGCAGTATTTT | CASDREGDTQYF
NA | TRBJ1-1 | few | TRBV9 | TGTGCCAGCAGCGTAGTAGCAGAGATGAACACTGAAGCTTTCTTT | CASSVVAEMNTEAFF
NA | TRBJ2-4 | NA | TRBV4-3 | TGCGCCAGCAGCCAATCCCGGACAGCATTCAATGAGCAGTACTTC | CASSQSRTAFNEQYF
NA | TRBJ2-2 | NA | TRBV29-1 | TGCAGCGCGGCCCGACCGAACACCGGGGAGCTGTTTTTT | CSAARPNTGELFF
NA | TRBJ2-4 | NA | TRBV11-1 | TGTGCCAGCAGCTTAGGCCTCGAAAGAATACAGTACTTC | CASSLGLERIQYF
NA | TRBJ1-6 | few | TRBV5-1 | TGCGCCAGCAGCCCAATGCTTACAGGGAATTCACCCCTCCACTTT | CASSPMLTGNSPLHF
TRBD1 | TRBJ1-5 | NA | TRBV20-1 | TGCAGTGCTAGCACCGGGACAGCTAATCAGCCCCAGCATTTT | CSASTGTANQPQHF
NA | TRBJ1-5 | few | TRBV6-5 | TGTGCCAGCAGCTCCACAGAACTCAATCAGCCCCAGCATTTT | CASSSTELNQPQHF
NA | TRBJ1-2 | NA | TRBV4-1 | TGCGCCAGCAGCCAAGATGGGGCAGACTACACCTTC | CASSQDGADYTF
TRBD1 | TRBJ1-4 | NA | TRBV20-1 | TGCAGTGCGTCGCCAATTAATCTCGCAGGGGGCGAGGAAAAACTGTTTTTT | CSASPINLAGGEEKLFF
TRBD1 | TRBJ2-5 | few | TRBV5-1 | TGCGCCAGCAGCTTTACCGGGACAGAAGAGACCCAGTACTTC | CASSFTGTEETQYF
NA | TRBJ2-5 | many | TRBV4-1 | TGCGCCAGCAGCCAAGATCGCGGCCCGAAAGAGACCCAGTACTTC | CASSQDRGPKETQYF
NA | TRBJ1-6 | many | TRBV6-5 | TGTGCCAGCAGTTACAGGGATAATTCACCCCTCCACTTT | CASSYRDNSPLHF
TRBD1 | TRBJ2-7 | NA | TRBV7-9 | TGTGCCAGCAGCTACCCCGGACAGGGTGCCTACGAGCAGTACTTC | CASSYPGQGAYEQYF
NA | TRBJ1-6 | NA | TRBV6-1 | TGTGCCAGCAGTCCCGGACCCCTAACGGGGACGGGTAATAATTCACCCCTCCACTTT | CASSPGPLTGTGNNSPLHF
NA | TRBJ1-1 | few | TRBV7-9 | TGTGCCAGCAGCTTAGCGTACCAGGACAGCTTGAACACTGAAGCTTTCTTT | CASSLAYQDSLNTEAFF
TRBD2 | TRBJ2-7 | few | TRBV20-1 | TGCAGTGCTAGAATAAGTAGCGGGGGCTCCTACAATGAGCAGTACTTC | CSARISSGGSYNEQYF
NA | TRBJ2-1 | NA | TRBV4-3 | TGCACCAGCAGCCAAGATCACCGTGGGTGGGATGAGCAGTTCTTC | CTSSQDHRGWDEQFF
NA | TRBJ1-6 | NA | TRBV27 | TGTGCCAGCAGGCCAGGGAGCTCCTATAATTCACCCCTCCACTTT | CASRPGSSYNSPLHF
NA | TRBJ2-7 | NA | TRBV7-2 | TGTGCCAGCAGCGTTCGACGCCGAGATGGGGGGCAGTACTTC | CASSVRRRDGGQYF
NA | TRBJ2-7 | few | TRBV4-1 | TGCGCCAGCAGCCTACAACCCCAATACGAGCAGTACTTC | CASSLQPQYEQYF